This T cell receptor (beta chain) was sequenced during a study of long-term antiretroviral therapy in people with HIV. The V gene end was trimmed by 0 bases and the J gene end by 6 bases; junction bases not matched to a gene: 5. Looked up from germline, CDR1 is SGDLS and CDR2 is YYNGEE. The CDR3 extends over 14 amino acids. Overall study results and limits: In HIV, the repertoires covered a tighter span of CDR3 lengths than in controls. Clonotypes expanded prior to ART showed repertoire dominance at all sampled time points.

On this clone: The target antigen is unknown.

The assay, immunoSEQ v3.0, was run at survey level. Libraries were prepared by immunoSEQ multiplex PCR; TCRdb keeps only in-frame clonotypes and omits some of them. The sample comprises about 21,000 clones, around 90% of which are singletons, and 6.5% to 8.5% rests with the top ten. This clonotype originated in a man in his late teens or twenties with HIV. The sample in question was unsorted PBMCs, obtained 0.2 years before starting antiretroviral therapy. The chain joins TRBV9 to TRBJ2-7; 8 bases map to TRBD2. The CDR3 bases are TGTGCCAGCAGCGTAGGGGCGGGGGGCGGCGAGCAGTACTTC. Its translation is CASSVGAGGGEQYF.